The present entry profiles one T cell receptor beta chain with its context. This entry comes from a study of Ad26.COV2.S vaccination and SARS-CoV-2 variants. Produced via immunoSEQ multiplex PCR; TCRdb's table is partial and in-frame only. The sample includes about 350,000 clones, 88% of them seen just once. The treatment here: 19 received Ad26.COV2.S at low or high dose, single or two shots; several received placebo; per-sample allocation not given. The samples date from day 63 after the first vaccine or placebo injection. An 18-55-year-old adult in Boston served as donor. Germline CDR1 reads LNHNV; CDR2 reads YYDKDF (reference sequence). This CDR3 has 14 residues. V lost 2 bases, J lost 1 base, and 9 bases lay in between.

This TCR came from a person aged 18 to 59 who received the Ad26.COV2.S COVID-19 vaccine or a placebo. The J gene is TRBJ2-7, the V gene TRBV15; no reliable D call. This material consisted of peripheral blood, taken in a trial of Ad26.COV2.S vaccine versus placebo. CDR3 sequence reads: CATSRSSPSYEQYF. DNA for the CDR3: TGTGCCACCAGCAGATCCAGTCCTTCCTACGAGCAGTACTTC.